This T cell receptor (beta chain) was sequenced for a study of T cell responses to AZD1222 COVID-19 vaccine (dated by TCRdb to about 2021). About the investigation overall: Because spike-specific TCR depth and breadth did not differ between the two schedules, AZD1222 recipients who got a second dose at roughly 4 weeks were pooled with those who got a second dose at roughly 12 weeks. A total of 233 trial participants underwent TCR sequencing, of whom roughly 210 received two doses of AZD1222 and about 25 received two doses of the MenACWY control vaccine. Trial participants were enrolled by age into 18-55, 56-69 and 70-plus year subgroups, with around 140, 26 and 57 TCR-sequenced participants respectively. General conclusions and limits of the study: Most participants were white British and females outnumbered males, and the authors suggested that clonal diversity may have been underestimated. In the small 56-69-year group, the increase in depth fell short of significance, most likely because of low power. Reportedly, close to half of the unique spike-specific TCRs recognized epitopes lying outside the regions that are mutated in the B.1.351 and B.1.1.7 variants. Conclusions about previously exposed vaccinees are limited because only five to seven AZD1222 recipients were SARS-CoV-2 seropositive at baseline. Spike-specific TCR breadth and depth rose significantly after two AZD1222 doses compared with day 0 and with MenACWY recipients. Because no day 14 peak-response samples were available, repertoires were characterized only after the peak T cell response. CD4 TCRs associated with the vaccine covered the entire spike protein, and the dominant responses were in regions 160-218 and 743-854.

The label giving this sample's time point can be read as: baseline before first vaccination. The vaccinee samples were drawn from two UK trials, COV001 and COV002, one of which was a single-blind randomized controlled phase 2/3 trial testing AZD1222 (ChAdOx1 nCoV-19) in healthy adults. For TCRbeta chain sequencing, PBMC samples from trial participants were taken at day 0 and at day 28 after the second dose. The CDR3 regions of human TCRbeta chains were subjected to immunosequencing. The study's own analysis went as follows. TCRs in the repertoires were compared against a reference library of SARS-CoV-2-specific TCRs that had been generated with the MIRA antigen-specificity platform. Breadth meant the fraction of unique TCRs that were SARS-CoV-2-associated, whereas depth meant the fraction of total T cells that were SARS-CoV-2-associated. Using the MIRA data, every spike-specific TCR was mapped to the spike region that the TCR reacted to and assigned to either a CD4 or a CD8 class. Log10-transformed breadth and depth values were compared by one-way ANOVA with Sidak's multiple comparisons tests. TCRdb stores this immuneACCESS table with in-frame sequences only. Part of the clones is absent; in the studies checked, under half of the shortfall reflects unresolved V genes, and no reason is known for the rest. D and trimming were read from the DNA, whereas the V and J calls and clone size are those reported in that table. The sample table records about 72,000 clones; around 86% of these occur just once. Clones ranked in the top ten supply 24% of the sample.

V and J lose 1 base and 1 base, and a span of 10 bases separates them. The germline V gene (reference sequence) gives CDR1 as LNHNV and CDR2 as YYDKDF. The CDR3 sequence holds 15 residues, the cysteine and phenylalanine included. The read is trimmed to its CDR3 DNA, 45 bases read in frame from base 1. About this clone itself: Its recognized antigen is unknown. No much larger clone exists at a distance of one base, and base qualities are not known.

The rearrangement joined TRBV15 to TRBJ1-2; the D gene assignment is ambiguous. This TCR derives from an adult in good health. The source was peripheral blood, collected on day 0 of AZD1222 vaccination. The sequenced DNA: TGTGCCACCAGCAGAGGCGACGGGCGTAACTATGGCTACACCTTC. Its coded protein is CATSRGDGRNYGYTF.